These 23 T cell receptor beta chains originate from one sample sequenced in a study of T cells in localized non-small cell lung cancer. Profiling relied on immunoSEQ multiplex PCR, and the TCRdb table lists in-frame clones only, not all of them. The repertoire has roughly 77,000 clones, roughly 91% of them found once; the top ten carry under 25%. The sample consisted of peripheral blood, taken before any cancer treatment. Receptor source: a woman between 35 and 70 years old with stage I squamous cell lung carcinoma.

V gene TRBV7-8 combines with J gene TRBJ1-5; 10 nucleotides line up with TRBD1. CDR3 length: 14 residues. CDR1 is SGHVS, CDR2 FQNEAQ, per germline. J gave up 7 bases and V 5 bases, and 5 bases lay outside the gene matches. The CDR3 DNA sequence: TGTGCCAGCAGCCAGCCGACAGGGGGCCAGCCCCAGCATTTT. Protein: CASSQPTGGQPQHF.

J is TRBJ1-2 and V is TRBV18; the D gene is possibly TRBD1 (5 bases). The CDR3 extends over 15 amino acids. Trimming shortened V by 5 bases and J by 4 bases, and 17 bases separated the two germline ends. Looked up from germline, CDR1 is KGHSH and CDR2 is LQKENI. The CDR3 DNA follows: TGTGCCAGCTCATCCCTCCCAGGGATTTCCTATGGCTACACCTTC. It is translated as CASSSLPGISYGYTF.

There are a few counts of this clone. This chain uses TRBV5-1 with TRBJ1-1; D unresolved. This CDR3 contains 14 residues. Germline assignment: CDR1 SGHRS and CDR2 YFSETQ. V gave up 0 bases and J gave up 1 base, with 7 bases separating them. CDR3 coding DNA: TGCGCCAGCAGCTTGGCACAGACGAACACTGAAGCTTTCTTT. Translation gives CASSLAQTNTEAFF.

This rearrangement joins TRBV7-9 to TRBJ2-1; D perhaps matches TRBD2 (6 bases). Germline loops: CDR1 SEHNR, CDR2 FQNEAQ (reference sequence). The V end lost 4 bases, the J end lost 6 bases, and 16 bases lay between the germline ends. The CDR3 has 15 residues. In DNA form, the CDR3 reads TGTGCCAGCAGCTCCGGACTACCCCCCGCCAATGAGCAGTTCTTC. This gives the protein CASSSGLPPANEQFF.

This CDR3 reads CASSQVASEGDTEAFF. The CDR3 DNA reads TGTGCCAGCAGCCAAGTAGCGTCAGAGGGGGACACTGAAGCTTTCTTT. This chain uses TRBV4-2 with TRBJ1-1; D possibly corresponds to TRBD1 (6 bases). The CDR3 length is 16 residues. V was shortened by 1 base and J by 3 bases, with 15 bases between the two germline ends. Germline CDR1 LGHNA, CDR2 YNFKEQ.

The rearrangement joins TRBV29-1 to TRBJ1-1, with D perhaps matching TRBD1 (6 bases). Trimming cost V 8 bases and J 4 bases, with 20 bases left between them. The CDR3 runs 14 residues. Germline CDR1 SQVTM, CDR2 ANQGSEA. The CDR3 sequence: CSHWGGASGTEAFF. The CDR3, as DNA: TGCAGCCATTGGGGGGGGGCGAGTGGCACTGAAGCTTTCTTT.

The chain uses TRBV10-2 and TRBJ1-3; the D is unclear. V dropped 7 bases and J dropped 0 bases, with 10 bases sitting between them. This CDR3 spans 14 amino acids. Germline CDR1 is WSHSY and CDR2 is SAAADI. The CDR3, as DNA: TGCGCCAGCAAACCGGGGAACTCTGGAAACACCATATATTTT. The encoded protein is CASKPGNSGNTIYF.

The J gene is TRBJ2-7, the V gene TRBV7-6; D possibly matches TRBD1 or TRBD2 (5 bases each). The germline V gene has CDR1 SGHVS and CDR2 FNYEAQ. Deletions cut 5 bases from V and 4 bases from J, with 18 bases between. The CDR3 is 15 amino acids. CDR3 DNA: TGTGCCAGCAGCCCCACCTTGGGGGTTGCGTACGAGCAGTACTTC. The encoded protein is CASSPTLGVAYEQYF.

This clone was found a few times. The chain combines TRBV9 with TRBJ1-2; 8 bases agree with TRBD1. Germline CDR1 is SGDLS and CDR2 is YYNGEE. J gave up 8 bases and V 4 bases, and 7 bases lay outside the gene matches. This CDR3 region has 13 residues. In DNA, the CDR3 is TGTGCCAGCAGCTACGGACAGGGAGGCGGCTACACCTTC. Amino acid sequence: CASSYGQGGGYTF.

This clone has more than one count but fewer than ten. V is TRBV5-1 and J is TRBJ2-1, with TRBD2 identical over 9 bases. The CDR3 consists of 16 residues. Germline V gene sequence: CDR1 SGHRS, CDR2 YFSETQ. J lost 5 bases, V lost 3 bases, and 9 bases had no gene match. The CDR3 DNA sequence: TGCGCCAGCAGCTCCATGGGGCGGGGGGGCCACAATGAGCAGTTCTTC. It translates to CASSSMGRGGHNEQFF. Complete variable domain (other parts from reference TRBV5-1 and TRBJ2-1): KAGVTQTPRYLIKTRGQQVTLSCSPISGHRSVSWYQQTPGQGLQFLFEYFSETQRNKGNFPGRFSGRQFSNSRSEMNVSTLELGDSALYLCASSSMGRGGHNEQFFGPGTRLTVL.

This sequence joins TRBV28 and TRBJ2-7, with 7 bases that match TRBD1. V was pared by 4 bases and J by 3 bases, with 9 bases of the junction left unmatched. The CDR3 totals 15 residues. CDR1 MDHEN and CDR2 SYDVKM come from the germline V gene. In DNA, the CDR3 is TGTGCCAGCAGTTCGGGGACAGCGATTAACTACGAGCAGTACTTC. Translated: CASSSGTAINYEQYF.

The rearrangement joins TRBV5-1 to TRBJ1-1; D is perhaps TRBD1 (6 bases). The CDR3 has 16 residues. CDR1 and CDR2 from the germline V gene are SGHRS and YFSETQ. V gave up 2 bases and J gave up 6 bases, with 20 bases separating them. The CDR3: CASSFRDTTRSAEAFF. CDR3 nucleotide sequence: TGCGCCAGCAGCTTCCGGGACACTACAAGATCGGCTGAAGCTTTCTTT.

The chain carries TRBV19 and TRBJ1-5, with D perhaps TRBD1 (5 bases). The CDR3 has 14 residues. Germline V gene lookup returns CDR1 LNHDA and CDR2 SQIVND (reference sequence). With 2 bases removed from V and 2 bases from J, the gap between germline ends came to 7 bases. DNA of the CDR3: TGTGCCAGTAGTATAACAGGAGGCAATCAGCCCCAGCATTTT. Translating it yields CASSITGGNQPQHF.

The chain uses TRBV30 and TRBJ1-1; D gene ambiguous. Germline assignment: CDR1 GTSNPN and CDR2 SVGIG (reference sequence). This CDR3 has 13 residues. Trimming took 2 bases from V and 1 from J, leaving 8 bases between them. CDR3 DNA: TGTGCCTGGAGTTTGGCCGCGAACACTGAAGCTTTCTTT. It codes for CAWSLAANTEAFF. The whole variable domain, remainder taken from reference TRBV30 and TRBJ1-1, is SQTIHQWPATLVQPVGSPLSLECTVEGTSNPNLYWYRQAAGRGLQLLFYSVGIGQISSEVPQNLSASRPQDRQFILSSKKLLLSDSGFYLCAWSLAANTEAFFGQGTRLTVV.

J is TRBJ2-7 and V is TRBV7-8; 7 bases align to TRBD1. CDR3 length: 16 amino acids. CDR1 and CDR2 (germline): SGHVS, FQNEAQ. The V segment lost 5 bases and the J segment 0 bases; nucleotides outside the gene matches: 10. CDR3 DNA: TGTGCCAGCAGCATAATAACAGGGGCGAGCTCCTACGAGCAGTACTTC. Protein product: CASSIITGASSYEQYF. Looking up the rest from reference TRBV7-8 and TRBJ2-7 gives the full variable domain: GAGVSQSPRYKVAKRGQDVALRCDPISGHVSLFWYQQALGQGPEFLTYFQNEAQLDKSGLPSDRFFAERPEGSVSTLKIQRTQQEDSAVYLCASSIITGASSYEQYFGPGTRLTVT.

The chain links TRBV29-1 to TRBJ2-5; the match to TRBD2 covers 14 bases. The CDR3 runs 14 residues. Trimming took 6 bases from V and 5 from J; bases not matched to a gene: 5. The germline V gene encodes CDR1 SQVTM and CDR2 ANQGSEA. CDR3 nucleotide sequence: TGCAGCGTCCGACTAGCGGGGGGGCTGGAGACCCAGTACTTC. It encodes CSVRLAGGLETQYF.

The V and J genes are TRBV6-1 and TRBJ2-5, with 11 bases fitting TRBD2. This CDR3 is built from 14 residues. With V trimmed by 6 bases and J by 5 bases, 5 bases remained unmatched. CDR1 MNHNS and CDR2 SASEGT come from the germline V gene. CDR3 nucleotides: TGTGCCAGCAGGATAGCGGGGGGGCCGGAGACCCAGTACTTC. Translated, it gives CASRIAGGPETQYF.

J is TRBJ2-5 and V is TRBV4-2; 8 bases map to TRBD2. Germline V gives CDR1 LGHNA, CDR2 YNFKEQ. The ends lost 1 base at V and 6 bases at J; junction bases unmatched: 7. The CDR3 has 15 amino acids. The chain's CDR3 is CASSQGSAGGQTQYF. DNA for the CDR3: TGTGCCAGCAGCCAAGGGTCTGCGGGGGGTCAGACCCAGTACTTC.

The chain uses TRBV7-9 and TRBJ2-5, with a tentative D call TRBD1 (5 bases). Trimming pared 0 bases from V and 5 bases from J, leaving 13 bases between. Germline values: CDR1 SEHNR, CDR2 FQNEAQ (reference sequence). The CDR3 has 15 residues. CDR3 nucleotides: TGTGCCAGCAGCTTAGCGGCAGGGTTAGGGGAGACCCAGTACTTC. It specifies CASSLAAGLGETQYF.

The chain carries TRBV5-4 and TRBJ1-4; TRBD1 might be the D (6 bases). Germline V CDR1 and CDR2: SGHNT, YYREEE (reference sequence). Trimming removed 3 bases at V and 8 bases at J, with 14 bases between. CDR3 length: 14 amino acids. The CDR3 region is CASSSGTRNEKLFF. The CDR3, as DNA: TGTGCCAGCAGCTCCGGGACAAGAAACGAAAAACTGTTTTTT.

The J gene is TRBJ2-2, the V gene TRBV21-1. TRBV21-1 has pseudogene status. This CDR3 has 16 amino acids. The CDR3 region has the DNA TGTGCCAGCTCCCTCCAGGGTGTAGAGGGCACCGGGGAGCTGTTTTTT. Residues: CASSLQGVEGTGELFF.

This chain uses TRBV30 with TRBJ1-1; no reliable D call. The germline V and J ends were trimmed by 5 bases and 1 base, with 8 bases remaining between them. This CDR3 has 12 amino acids. Germline V gene data show CDR1 as GTSNPN and CDR2 as SVGIG (reference sequence). CDR3 residues: CAWALQNTEAFF. For the CDR3, the DNA is TGTGCCTGGGCGCTTCAGAACACTGAAGCTTTCTTT.

The chain employs TRBV4-1 and TRBJ1-3; 8 nucleotides align to TRBD1. The CDR3 consists of 18 residues. The germline gives CDR1 MGHRA, CDR2 YSYEKL. The ends lost 4 bases at V and 2 bases at J; junction bases unmatched: 13. CDR3 DNA: TGCGCCAGCAGCCTCTCGACCCCAGGACAGGGCGCTGGAAACACCATATATTTT. This sequence encodes CASSLSTPGQGAGNTIYF.